This T cell receptor beta chain emerged from a study of T cell repertoires in cytomegalovirus infection. Study background: As its CMV epitopes, the study selected recently identified HLA-C-restricted and well-studied HLA-B-restricted targets. Matching HLA type and CMV infection were both indicated by public TCR beta signatures.

MiXCR, applied by TCRdb to the reads, yields one record per CDR3 protein. The data hold approximately 300,000 distinct CDR3 sequences, with around 25% observed a single time. Whole-study findings and limits: CMV carriers with the relevant HLA were identified by cumulative public TCR beta family frequency.

At least ten counts were recorded for this clonotype. The target antigen is unknown. The TCR was taken from a human donor in good health (CMV status not recorded). Some clones in this sample may be carry-over from other donors' samples. Sequencing was performed on cultured PBMCs, taken from culture after CMV antigen stimulation.

The CDR3 is CSARSTPGTTYSNQPQHF. CDR3 DNA sequence: TGCAGTGCTAGATCTACACCCGGGACAACGTATAGCAATCAGCCCCAGCATTTT. The genes are TRBV20-1 and TRBJ1-5; a weak D match, TRBD1 (6 bases). With 2 bases removed from V and 0 bases from J, the gap between germline ends came to 20 bases. There are 18 residues in the CDR3. Per germline, CDR1 DFQATT and CDR2 SNEGSKA (reference sequence).